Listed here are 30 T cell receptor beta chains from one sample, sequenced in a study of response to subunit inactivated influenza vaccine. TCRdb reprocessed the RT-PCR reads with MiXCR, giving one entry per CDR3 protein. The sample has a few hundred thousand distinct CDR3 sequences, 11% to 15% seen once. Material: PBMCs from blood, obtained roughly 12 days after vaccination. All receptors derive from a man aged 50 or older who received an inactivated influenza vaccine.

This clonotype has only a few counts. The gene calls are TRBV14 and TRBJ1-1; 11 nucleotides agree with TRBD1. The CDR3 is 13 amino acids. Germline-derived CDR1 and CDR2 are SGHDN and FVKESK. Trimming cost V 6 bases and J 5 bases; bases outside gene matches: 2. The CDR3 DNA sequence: TGTGCCAGCAGGGACAGGGGGCAAACTGAAGCTTTCTTT. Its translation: CASRDRGQTEAFF. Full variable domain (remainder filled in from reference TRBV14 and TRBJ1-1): EAGVTQFPSHSVIEKGQTVTLRCDPISGHDNLYWYRRVMGKEIKFLLHFVKESKQDESGMPNNRFLAERTGGTYSTLKVQPAELEDSGVYFCASRDRGQTEAFFGQGTRLTVV.

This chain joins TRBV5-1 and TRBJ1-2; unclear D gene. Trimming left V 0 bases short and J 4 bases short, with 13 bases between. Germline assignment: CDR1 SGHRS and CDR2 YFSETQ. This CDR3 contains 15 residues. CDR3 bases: TGCGCCAGCAGCTTGGATCCCGATTCACTCTATGGCTACACCTTC. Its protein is CASSLDPDSLYGYTF.

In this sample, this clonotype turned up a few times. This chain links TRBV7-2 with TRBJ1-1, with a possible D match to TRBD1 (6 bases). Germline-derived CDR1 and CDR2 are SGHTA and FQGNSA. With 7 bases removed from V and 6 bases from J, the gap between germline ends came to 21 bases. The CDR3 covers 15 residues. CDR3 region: CASTPPGGRISEAFF. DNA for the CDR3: TGTGCCAGCACCCCTCCCGGGGGGCGTATCTCTGAAGCTTTCTTT. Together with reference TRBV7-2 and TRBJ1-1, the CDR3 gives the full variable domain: GAGVSQSPSNKVTEKGKDVELRCDPISGHTALYWYRQSLGQGLEFLIYFQGNSAPDKSGLPSDRFSAERTGGSVSTLTIQRTQQEDSAVYLCASTPPGGRISEAFFGQGTRLTVV.

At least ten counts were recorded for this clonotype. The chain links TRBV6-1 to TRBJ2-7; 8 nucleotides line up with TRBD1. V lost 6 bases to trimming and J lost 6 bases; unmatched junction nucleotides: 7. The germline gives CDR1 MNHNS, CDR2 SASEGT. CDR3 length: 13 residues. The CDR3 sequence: CASSSNTGGEQYF. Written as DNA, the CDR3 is TGTGCCAGCAGCTCAAACACAGGGGGCGAGCAGTACTTC.

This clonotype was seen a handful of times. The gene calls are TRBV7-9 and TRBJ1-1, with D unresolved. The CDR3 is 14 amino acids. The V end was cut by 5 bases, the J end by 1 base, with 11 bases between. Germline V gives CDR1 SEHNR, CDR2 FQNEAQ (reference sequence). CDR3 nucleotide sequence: TGTGCCAGCAGCCCTGGACTGAGGAACACTGAAGCTTTCTTT. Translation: CASSPGLRNTEAFF.

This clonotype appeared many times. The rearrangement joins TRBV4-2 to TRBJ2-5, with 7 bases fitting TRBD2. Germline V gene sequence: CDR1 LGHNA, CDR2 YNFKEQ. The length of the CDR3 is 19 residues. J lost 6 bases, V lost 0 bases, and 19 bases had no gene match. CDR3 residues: CASSQDKTSSQRRSKTQYF. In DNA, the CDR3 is TGTGCCAGCAGCCAAGATAAGACTAGCAGTCAACGGAGGTCGAAGACCCAGTACTTC.

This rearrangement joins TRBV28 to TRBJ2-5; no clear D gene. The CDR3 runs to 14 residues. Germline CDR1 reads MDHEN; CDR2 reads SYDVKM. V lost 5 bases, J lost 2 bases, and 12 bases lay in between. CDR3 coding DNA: TGTGCCAGCAGTCGTCGACGGGCACAAGAGACCCAGTACTTC. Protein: CASSRRRAQETQYF. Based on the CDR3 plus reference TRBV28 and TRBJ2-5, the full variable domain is DVKVTQSSRYLVKRTGEKVFLECVQDMDHENMFWYRQDPGLGLRLIYFSYDVKMKEKGDIPEGYSVSREKKERFSLILESASTNQTSMYLCASSRRRAQETQYFGPGTRLLVL.

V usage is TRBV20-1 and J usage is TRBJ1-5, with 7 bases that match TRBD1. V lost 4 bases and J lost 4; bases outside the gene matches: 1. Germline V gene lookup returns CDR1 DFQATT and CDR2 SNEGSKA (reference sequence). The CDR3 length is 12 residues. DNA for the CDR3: TGCAGTGCTAAGGGACAGAATCAGCCCCAGCATTTT. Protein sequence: CSAKGQNQPQHF.

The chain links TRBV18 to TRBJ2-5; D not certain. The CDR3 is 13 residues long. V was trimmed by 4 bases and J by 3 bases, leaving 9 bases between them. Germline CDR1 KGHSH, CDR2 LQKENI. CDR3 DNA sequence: TGTGCCAGCTCACTTTCAAAAAAAGAGACCCAGTACTTC. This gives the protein CASSLSKKETQYF.

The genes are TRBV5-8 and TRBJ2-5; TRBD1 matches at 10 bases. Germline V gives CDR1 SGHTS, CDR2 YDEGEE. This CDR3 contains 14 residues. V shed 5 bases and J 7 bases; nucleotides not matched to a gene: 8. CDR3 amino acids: CASSGDRGKGTQYF. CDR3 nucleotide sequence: TGTGCCAGCAGTGGGGACAGGGGAAAAGGGACCCAGTACTTC. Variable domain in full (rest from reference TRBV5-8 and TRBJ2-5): EAGVTQSPTHLIKTRGQQATLRCSPISGHTSVYWYQQALGLGLQFLLWYDEGEERNRGNFPPRFSGRQFPNYSSELNVNALELEDSALYLCASSGDRGKGTQYFGPGTRLLVL.

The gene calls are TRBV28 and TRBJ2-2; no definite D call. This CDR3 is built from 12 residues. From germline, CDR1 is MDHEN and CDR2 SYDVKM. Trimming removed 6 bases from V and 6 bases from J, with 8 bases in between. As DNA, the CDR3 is TGTGCCAGCAGGGTCCCGTCCGGGGAGCTGTTTTTT. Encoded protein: CASRVPSGELFF.

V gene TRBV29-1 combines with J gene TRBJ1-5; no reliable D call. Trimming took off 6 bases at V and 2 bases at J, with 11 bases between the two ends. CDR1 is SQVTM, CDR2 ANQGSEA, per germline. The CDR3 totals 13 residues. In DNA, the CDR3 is TGCAGCGTACGGGATACTGGCAATCAGCCCCAGCATTTT. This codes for CSVRDTGNQPQHF.

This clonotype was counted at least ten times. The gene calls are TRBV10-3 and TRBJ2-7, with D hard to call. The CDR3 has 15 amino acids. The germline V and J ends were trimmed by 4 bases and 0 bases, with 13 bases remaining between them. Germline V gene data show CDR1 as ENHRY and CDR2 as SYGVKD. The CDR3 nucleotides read TGTGCCATCAGTGGCACAGCCGTAGGCTCCTACGAGCAGTACTTC. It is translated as CAISGTAVGSYEQYF.

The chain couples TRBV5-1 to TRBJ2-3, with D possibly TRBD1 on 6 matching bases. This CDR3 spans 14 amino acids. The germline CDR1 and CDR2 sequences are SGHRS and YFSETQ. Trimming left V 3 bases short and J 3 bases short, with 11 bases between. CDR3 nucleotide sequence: TGCGCCAGCAGCTCGACAGGAAAAACAGATACGCAGTATTTT. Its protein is CASSSTGKTDTQYF.

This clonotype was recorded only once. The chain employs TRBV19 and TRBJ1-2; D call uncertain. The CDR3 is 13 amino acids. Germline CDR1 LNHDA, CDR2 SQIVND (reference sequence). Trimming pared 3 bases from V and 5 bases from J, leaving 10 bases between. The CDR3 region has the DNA TGTGCCAGTAGTATTCCCACGCGGTATGGCTACACCTTC. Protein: CASSIPTRYGYTF.

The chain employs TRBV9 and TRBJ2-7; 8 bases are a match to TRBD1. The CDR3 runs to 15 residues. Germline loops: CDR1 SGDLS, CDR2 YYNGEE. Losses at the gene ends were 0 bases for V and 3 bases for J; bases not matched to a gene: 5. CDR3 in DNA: TGTGCCAGCAGCGTAGGGTCAGGGGGCGTCTACGAGCAGTACTTC. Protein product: CASSVGSGGVYEQYF.

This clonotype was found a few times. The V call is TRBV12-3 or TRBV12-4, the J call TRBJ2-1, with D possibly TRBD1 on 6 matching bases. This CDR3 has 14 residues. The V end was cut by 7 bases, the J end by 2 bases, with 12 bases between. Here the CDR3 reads CASIRGEAYNEQFF. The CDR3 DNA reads TGTGCCAGCATCAGGGGAGAGGCCTACAATGAGCAGTTCTTC.

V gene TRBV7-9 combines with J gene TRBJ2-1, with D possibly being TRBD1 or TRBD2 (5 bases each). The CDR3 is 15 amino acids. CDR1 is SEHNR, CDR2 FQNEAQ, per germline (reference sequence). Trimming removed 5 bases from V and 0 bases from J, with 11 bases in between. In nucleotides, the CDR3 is TGTGCCAGCAGCCCCACCGGGGCCTCCTACAATGAGCAGTTCTTC. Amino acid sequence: CASSPTGASYNEQFF.

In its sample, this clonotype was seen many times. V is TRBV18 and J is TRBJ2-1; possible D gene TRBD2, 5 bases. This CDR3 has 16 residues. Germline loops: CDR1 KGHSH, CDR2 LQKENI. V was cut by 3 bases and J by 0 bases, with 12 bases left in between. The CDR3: CASSPSSGSSYNEQFF. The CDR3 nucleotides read TGTGCCAGCTCACCCTCCAGCGGTAGCTCCTACAATGAGCAGTTCTTC.

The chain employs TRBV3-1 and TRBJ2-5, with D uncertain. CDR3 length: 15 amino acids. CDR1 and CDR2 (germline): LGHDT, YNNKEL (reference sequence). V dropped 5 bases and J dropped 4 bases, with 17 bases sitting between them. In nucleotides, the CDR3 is TGTGCCAGCAGCTTGGTAGTGGGGATCGGAGAGACCCAGTACTTC. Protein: CASSLVVGIGETQYF.

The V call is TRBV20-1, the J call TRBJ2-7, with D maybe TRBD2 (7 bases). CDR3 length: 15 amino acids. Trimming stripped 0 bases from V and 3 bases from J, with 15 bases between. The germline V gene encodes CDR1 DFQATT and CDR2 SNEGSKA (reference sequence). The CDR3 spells CSARDGRGVFYEQYF. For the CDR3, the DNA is TGCAGTGCTAGAGATGGGAGGGGGGTTTTCTACGAGCAGTACTTC.

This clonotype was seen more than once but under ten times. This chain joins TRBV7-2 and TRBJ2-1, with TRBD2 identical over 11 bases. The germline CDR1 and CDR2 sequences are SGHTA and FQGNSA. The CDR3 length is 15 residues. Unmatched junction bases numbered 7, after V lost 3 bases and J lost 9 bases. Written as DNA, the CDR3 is TGTGCCAGCAGCTTGCGTAGCGGGAGGGCCCCTGAGCAGTTCTTC. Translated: CASSLRSGRAPEQFF.

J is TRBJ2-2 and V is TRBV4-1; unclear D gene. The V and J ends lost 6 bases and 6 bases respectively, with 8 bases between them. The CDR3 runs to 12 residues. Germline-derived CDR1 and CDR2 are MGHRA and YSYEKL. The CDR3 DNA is TGCGCCAGCAGAGAACCCCCCGGGGAGCTGTTTTTT. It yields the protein CASREPPGELFF.

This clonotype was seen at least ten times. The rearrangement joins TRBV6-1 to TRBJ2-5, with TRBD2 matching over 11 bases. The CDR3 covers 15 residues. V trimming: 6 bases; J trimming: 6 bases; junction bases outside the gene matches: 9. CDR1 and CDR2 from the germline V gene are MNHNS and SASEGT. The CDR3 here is CASSPPSSGRKTQYF. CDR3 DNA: TGTGCCAGCAGCCCCCCTTCTAGCGGGAGGAAGACCCAGTACTTC.

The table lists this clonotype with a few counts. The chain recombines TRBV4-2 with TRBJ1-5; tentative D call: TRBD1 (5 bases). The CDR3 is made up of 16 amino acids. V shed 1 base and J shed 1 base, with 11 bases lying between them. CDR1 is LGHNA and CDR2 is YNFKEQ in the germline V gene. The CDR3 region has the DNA TGTGCCAGCAGCCAAGGACTGGGGGACAGCAATCAGCCCCAGCATTTT. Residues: CASSQGLGDSNQPQHF.

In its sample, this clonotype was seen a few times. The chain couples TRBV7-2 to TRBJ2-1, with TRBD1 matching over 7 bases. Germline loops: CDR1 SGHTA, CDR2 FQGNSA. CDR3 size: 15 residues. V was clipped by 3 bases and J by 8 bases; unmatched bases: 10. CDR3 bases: TGTGCCAGCAGCTTGTCACAGGGGATCTTTGATGAGCAGTTCTTC. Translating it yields CASSLSQGIFDEQFF.

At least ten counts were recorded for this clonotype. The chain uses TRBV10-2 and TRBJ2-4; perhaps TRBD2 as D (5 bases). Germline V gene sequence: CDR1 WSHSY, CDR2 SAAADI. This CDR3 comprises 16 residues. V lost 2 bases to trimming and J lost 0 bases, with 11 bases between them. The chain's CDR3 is CASSEGEGLAKNIQYF. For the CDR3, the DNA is TGCGCCAGCAGTGAGGGGGAAGGACTAGCCAAAAACATTCAGTACTTC.

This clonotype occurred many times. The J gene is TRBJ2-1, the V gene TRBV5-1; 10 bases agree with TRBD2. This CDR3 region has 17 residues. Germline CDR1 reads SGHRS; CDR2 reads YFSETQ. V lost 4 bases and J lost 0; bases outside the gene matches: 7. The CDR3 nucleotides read TGCGCCAGCAGCATAGGACTAGCGGCCAACTCCTACAATGAGCAGTTCTTC. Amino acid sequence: CASSIGLAANSYNEQFF.

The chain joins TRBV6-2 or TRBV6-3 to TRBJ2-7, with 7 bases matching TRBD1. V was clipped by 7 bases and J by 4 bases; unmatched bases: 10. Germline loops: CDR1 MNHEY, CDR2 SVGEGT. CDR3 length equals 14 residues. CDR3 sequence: CASKIGQENYEQYF. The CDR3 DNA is TGTGCCAGCAAAATCGGACAGGAAAATTACGAGCAGTACTTC.

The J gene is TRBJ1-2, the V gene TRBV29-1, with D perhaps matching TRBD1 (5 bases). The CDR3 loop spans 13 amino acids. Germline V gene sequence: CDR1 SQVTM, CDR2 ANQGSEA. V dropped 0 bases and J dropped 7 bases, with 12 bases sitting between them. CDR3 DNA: TGCAGCGTTGAAGATCAAGTTGGGGGTGGCTACACCTTC. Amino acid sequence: CSVEDQVGGGYTF. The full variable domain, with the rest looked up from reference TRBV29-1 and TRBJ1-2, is SAVISQKPSRDICQRGTSLTIQCQVDSQVTMMFWYRQQPGQSLTLIATANQGSEATYESGFVIDKFPISRPNLTFSTLTVSNMSPEDSSIYLCSVEDQVGGGYTFGSGTRLTVV.